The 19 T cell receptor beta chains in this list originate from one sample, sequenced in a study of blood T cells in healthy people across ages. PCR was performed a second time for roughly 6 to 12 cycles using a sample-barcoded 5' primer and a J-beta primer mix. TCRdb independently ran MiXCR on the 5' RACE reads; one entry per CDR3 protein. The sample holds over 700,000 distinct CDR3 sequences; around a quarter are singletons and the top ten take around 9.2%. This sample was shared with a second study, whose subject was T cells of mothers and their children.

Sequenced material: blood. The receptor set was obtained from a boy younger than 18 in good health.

Here the CDR3 reads CASSEYLNTGELFF. CDR3 DNA: TGCGCCAGCAGTGAATACCTAAACACCGGGGAGCTGTTTTTT. J is TRBJ2-2 and V is TRBV10-2; D gene ambiguous. The CDR3 contains 14 residues. From germline, CDR1 is WSHSY and CDR2 SAAADI. The V and J ends lost 3 bases and 2 bases respectively, with 7 bases between them.

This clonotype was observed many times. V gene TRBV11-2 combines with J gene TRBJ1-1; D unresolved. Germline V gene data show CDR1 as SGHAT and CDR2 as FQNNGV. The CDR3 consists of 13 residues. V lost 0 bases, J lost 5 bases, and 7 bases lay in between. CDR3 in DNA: TGTGCCAGCAGCTTAGATCAACAGACTGAAGCTTTCTTT. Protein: CASSLDQQTEAFF.

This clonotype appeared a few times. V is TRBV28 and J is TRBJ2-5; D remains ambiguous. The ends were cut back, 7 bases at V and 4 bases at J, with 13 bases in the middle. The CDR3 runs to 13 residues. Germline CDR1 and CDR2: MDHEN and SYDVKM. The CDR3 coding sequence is TGTGCCAGCACCCTTGGATTCCGAGAGACCCAGTACTTC. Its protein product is CASTLGFRETQYF.

The CDR3 nucleotides are TGTGCCAGCAGCACGGGAGCTGAGCAGTTCTTC. Residues: CASSTGAEQFF. This chain joins TRBV5-6 and TRBJ2-1; tentative D call: TRBD2 (6 bases). From germline, CDR1 is SGHDT and CDR2 YYEEEE. V lost 4 bases and J 9 bases, leaving 8 bases between the germline ends. The CDR3 spans 11 residues.

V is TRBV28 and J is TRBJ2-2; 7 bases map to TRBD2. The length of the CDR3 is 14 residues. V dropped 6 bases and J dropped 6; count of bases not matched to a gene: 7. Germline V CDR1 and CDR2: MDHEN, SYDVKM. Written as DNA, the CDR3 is TGTGCCAGCAGCTGGGACGGGGGGTCCGGGGAGCTGTTTTTT. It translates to CASSWDGGSGELFF.

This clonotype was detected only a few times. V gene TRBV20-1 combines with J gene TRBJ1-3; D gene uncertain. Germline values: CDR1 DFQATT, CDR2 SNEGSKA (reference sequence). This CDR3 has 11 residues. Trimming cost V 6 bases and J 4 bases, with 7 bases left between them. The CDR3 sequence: CSATPGNTIYF. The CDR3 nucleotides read TGCAGTGCAACACCAGGAAACACCATATATTTT.

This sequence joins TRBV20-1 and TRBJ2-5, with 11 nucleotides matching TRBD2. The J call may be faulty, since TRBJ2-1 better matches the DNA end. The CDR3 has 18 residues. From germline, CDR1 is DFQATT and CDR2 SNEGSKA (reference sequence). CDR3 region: CSARRLAGPHRIYNEQFF. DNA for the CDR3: TGCAGTGCTAGAAGACTAGCGGGGCCCCACCGGATCTACAATGAGCAGTTCTTC.

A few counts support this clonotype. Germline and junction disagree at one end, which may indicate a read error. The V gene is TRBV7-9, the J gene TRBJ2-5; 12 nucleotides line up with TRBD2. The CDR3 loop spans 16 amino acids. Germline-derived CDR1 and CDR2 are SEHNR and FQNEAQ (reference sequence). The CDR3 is CASSSLAGGRQETQYF. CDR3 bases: TGCGCCAGCAGCTCACTAGCGGGGGGCCGCCAAGAGACCCAGTACTTC.

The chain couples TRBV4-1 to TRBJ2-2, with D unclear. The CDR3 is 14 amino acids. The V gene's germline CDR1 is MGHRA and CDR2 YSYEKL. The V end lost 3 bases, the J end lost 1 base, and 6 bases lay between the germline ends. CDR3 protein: CASSQTENTGELFF. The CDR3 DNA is TGCGCCAGCAGCCAGACGGAGAACACCGGGGAGCTGTTTTTT.

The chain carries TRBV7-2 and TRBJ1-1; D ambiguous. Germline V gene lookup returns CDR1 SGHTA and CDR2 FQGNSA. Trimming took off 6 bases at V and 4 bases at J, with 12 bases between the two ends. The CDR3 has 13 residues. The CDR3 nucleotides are TGTGCCAGCAGAGGCCCGGGTAGCACTGAAGCTTTCTTT. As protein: CASRGPGSTEAFF.

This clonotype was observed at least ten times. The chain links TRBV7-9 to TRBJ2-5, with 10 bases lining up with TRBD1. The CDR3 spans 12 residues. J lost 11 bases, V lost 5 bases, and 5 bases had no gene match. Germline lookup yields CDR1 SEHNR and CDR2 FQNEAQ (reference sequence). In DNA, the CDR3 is TGTGCCAGCAGCCCCGGGACAGGGGAGCAGTACTTC. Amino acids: CASSPGTGEQYF.

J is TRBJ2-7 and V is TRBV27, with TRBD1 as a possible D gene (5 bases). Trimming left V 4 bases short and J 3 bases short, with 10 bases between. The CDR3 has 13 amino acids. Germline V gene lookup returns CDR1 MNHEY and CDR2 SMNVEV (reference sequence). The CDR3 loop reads CASSSTDSYEQYF. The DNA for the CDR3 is TGTGCCAGCAGTTCGACCGACAGCTACGAGCAGTACTTC.

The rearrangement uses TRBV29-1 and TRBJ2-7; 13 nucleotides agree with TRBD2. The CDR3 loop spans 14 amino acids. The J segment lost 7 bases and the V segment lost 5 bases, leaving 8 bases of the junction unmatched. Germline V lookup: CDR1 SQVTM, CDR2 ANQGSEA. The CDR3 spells CSVKGTSGTFEQYF. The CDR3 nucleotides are TGCAGCGTTAAGGGGACTAGCGGGACGTTTGAGCAGTACTTC.

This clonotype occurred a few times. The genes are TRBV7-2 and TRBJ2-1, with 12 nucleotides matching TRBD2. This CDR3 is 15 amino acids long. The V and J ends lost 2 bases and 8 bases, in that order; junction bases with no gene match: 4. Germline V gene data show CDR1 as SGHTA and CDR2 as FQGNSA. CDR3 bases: TGTGCCAGCAGCTTATGGACTAGCGGGATTGATGAGCAGTTCTTC. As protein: CASSLWTSGIDEQFF. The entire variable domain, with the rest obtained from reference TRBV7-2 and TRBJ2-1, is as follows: GAGVSQSPSNKVTEKGKDVELRCDPISGHTALYWYRQSLGQGLEFLIYFQGNSAPDKSGLPSDRFSAERTGGSVSTLTIQRTQQEDSAVYLCASSLWTSGIDEQFFGPGTRLTVL.

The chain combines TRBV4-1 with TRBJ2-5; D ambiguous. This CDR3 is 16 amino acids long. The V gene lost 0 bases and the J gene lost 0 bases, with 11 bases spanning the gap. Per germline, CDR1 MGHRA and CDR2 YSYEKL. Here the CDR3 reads CASSQDPAEYQETQYF. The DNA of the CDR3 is TGCGCCAGCAGCCAAGATCCGGCTGAGTACCAAGAGACCCAGTACTTC.

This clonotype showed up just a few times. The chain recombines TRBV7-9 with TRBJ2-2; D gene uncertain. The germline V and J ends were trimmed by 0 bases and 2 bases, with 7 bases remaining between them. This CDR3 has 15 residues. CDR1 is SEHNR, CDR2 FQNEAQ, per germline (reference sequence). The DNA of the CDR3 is TGTGCCAGCAGCTTAGCAATGGTTAACACCGGGGAGCTGTTTTTT. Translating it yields CASSLAMVNTGELFF. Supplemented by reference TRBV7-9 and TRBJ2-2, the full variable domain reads DTGVSQNPRHKITKRGQNVTFRCDPISEHNRLYWYRQTLGQGPEFLTYFQNEAQLEKSRLLSDRFSAERPKGSFSTLEIQRTEQGDSAMYLCASSLAMVNTGELFFGEGSRLTVL.

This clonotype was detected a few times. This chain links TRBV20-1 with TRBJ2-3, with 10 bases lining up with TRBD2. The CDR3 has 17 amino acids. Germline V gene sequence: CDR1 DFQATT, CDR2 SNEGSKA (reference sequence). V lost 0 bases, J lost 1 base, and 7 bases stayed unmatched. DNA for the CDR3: TGCAGTGCTAGAGATTTCAGCGGGGGGGCTGGCACAGATACGCAGTATTTT. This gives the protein CSARDFSGGAGTDTQYF.

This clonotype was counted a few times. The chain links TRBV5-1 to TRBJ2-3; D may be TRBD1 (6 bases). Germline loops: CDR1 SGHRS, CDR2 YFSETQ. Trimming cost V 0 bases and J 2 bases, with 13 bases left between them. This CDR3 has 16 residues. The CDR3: CASSLVGARHTDTQYF. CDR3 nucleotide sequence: TGCGCCAGCAGCTTGGTGGGGGCGCGGCACACAGATACGCAGTATTTT.

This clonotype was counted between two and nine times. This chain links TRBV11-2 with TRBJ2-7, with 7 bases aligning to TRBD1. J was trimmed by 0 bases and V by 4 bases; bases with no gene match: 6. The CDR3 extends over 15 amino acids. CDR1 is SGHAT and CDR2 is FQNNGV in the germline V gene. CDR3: CASSSLTGSSYEQYF. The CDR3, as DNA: TGTGCCAGCAGCTCCCTGACAGGGTCCTCCTACGAGCAGTACTTC.